These T cell receptor beta chains were read from a single sample in a study of beta chain features in type 1 diabetes. Sequencing used immunoSEQ multiplex PCR; TCRdb keeps in-frame clones, though not all of them. The sample gives about 930,000 clones, roughly 15% of which show up once; 0.02% to 0.03% is in the top ten. Sequenced: naive CD4+ T cells from blood. These receptors all come from a woman aged 18-29 years in good health. Each CDR3 is given without its conserved first and last residue.

V: TRBV18; J: TRBJ2-3; CDR3: ASSPRSGRTDTQY
V: TRBV7-2; J: TRBJ2-1; CDR3: ASSLAGTGFNEQF
V: TRBV15; J: TRBJ1-4; CDR3: ATRSGARDEKLF
V: TRBV5-4; J: TRBJ1-1; CDR3: ASSQERGNTEAF
V: TRBV4-3; J: TRBJ2-3; CDR3: ASSQEGGYYTDTQY
V: TRBV15; J: TRBJ2-1; CDR3: ATSRKLAGAYNEQF
V: TRBV6-6; J: TRBJ2-3; CDR3: ASRLAPLGDTQY
V: TRBV27; J: TRBJ2-4; CDR3: ASSSWDTSENIQY
V: TRBV2; J: TRBJ1-1; CDR3: ASSDAGRGSPEAF
V: TRBV27; J: TRBJ2-7; CDR3: ASSPRTGPYEQY
V: TRBV28; J: TRBJ2-7; CDR3: ASSSPGLAGAGEQY
V: TRBV19; J: TRBJ2-1; CDR3: ASSATGTPQF
V: TRBV20-1; J: TRBJ2-3; CDR3: SATGRDTQY
V: TRBV7-3; J: TRBJ2-2; CDR3: ASSFRAGAGPGELF
V: TRBV7-2; J: TRBJ1-1; CDR3: ASSLIGTENTEAF
V: TRBV7-3; J: TRBJ2-7; CDR3: ASSFETNSYEQY
V: TRBV9; J: TRBJ2-1; CDR3: ASSVEQYNEQF
V: TRBV7-3; J: TRBJ2-3; CDR3: ASSTTGIGTDTQY
V: TRBV2; J: TRBJ2-7; CDR3: ASIESYEQY
V: TRBV10-3; J: TRBJ2-5; CDR3: AISAPQKGVETQY
V: TRBV5-1; J: TRBJ1-1; CDR3: ASSPPGTGGTEAF
V: TRBV19; J: TRBJ2-1; CDR3: ASSISPGGHAYNEQF
V: TRBV28; J: TRBJ2-7; CDR3: ASSLVGYEQY
V: TRBV14; J: TRBJ1-1; CDR3: ASAYQGNTEAF
V: TRBV15; J: .; CDR3: ATSNPPTYEQY
V: TRBV18; J: TRBJ2-1; CDR3: ASSTFAGDEQF
V: TRBV29-1; J: TRBJ2-1; CDR3: SVVRDRENEQF
V: TRBV5-4; J: TRBJ2-5; CDR3: ASSLARVGGQETQY
V: TRBV7-9; J: TRBJ2-3; CDR3: ASSIVGSRSTDTQY
V: TRBV7-2; J: TRBJ2-7; CDR3: ASSLAGRQRRTTYEQY
V: TRBV18; J: TRBJ2-5; CDR3: ASSLTGEETQY
V: TRBV4-2; J: TRBJ2-1; CDR3: ASSQAGRERTEQF
V: TRBV18; J: TRBJ2-2; CDR3: ASSPRPEPEAGELF
V: TRBV5-1; J: TRBJ2-2; CDR3: ASRPENTGELF
V: TRBV7-9; J: TRBJ1-1; CDR3: ASSLEGQATEAF
V: TRBV18; J: TRBJ2-1; CDR3: ASSSYTGQGGNEQF
V: TRBV6-5; J: TRBJ1-5; CDR3: ASRRDRGLRQPQH
V: TRBV2; J: TRBJ1-1; CDR3: ASTTGRRDTEAF
V: TRBV19; J: TRBJ2-2; CDR3: ASSISGTGNTGELF
V: TRBV7-9; J: TRBJ1-2; CDR3: ASSLVPDYGYT
V: TRBV18; J: TRBJ1-2; CDR3: ASSPWDGANYGYT
V: TRBV5-1; J: TRBJ2-5; CDR3: ASSLGLAGPGGQETQY
V: TRBV15; J: TRBJ2-7; CDR3: ATKTSGSYEQY
V: TRBV7-2; J: .; CDR3: ASSLDRDYYEQY
V: TRBV14; J: TRBJ2-3; CDR3: ASSQPRTVGGDTQY
V: TRBV6-5; J: TRBJ1-2; CDR3: ASSPSRREYGYT
V: TRBV5-5; J: TRBJ1-1; CDR3: ASSLFPSANTEAF
V: TRBV18; J: TRBJ1-5; CDR3: ASSQGGLRQPQH
V: TRBV7-9; J: TRBJ1-3; CDR3: ASSLLFAGNTIY
V: TRBV2; J: TRBJ2-1; CDR3: ASSGTGGNEQF
V: TRBV6-5; J: TRBJ2-1; CDR3: ASSSQGRDNEQF
V: TRBV7-3; J: TRBJ2-3; CDR3: ASSLSTEPVYDTDTQY
V: TRBV7-9; J: TRBJ2-7; CDR3: ASSLSATRAYEQY
V: TRBV7-9; J: TRBJ1-2; CDR3: ASTLAQDFGGYT
V: TRBV7-9; J: TRBJ1-5; CDR3: ASSLRNRASNQPQH
V: TRBV28; J: TRBJ2-3; CDR3: ASSFSPAEGVGDTQY
V: TRBV7-2; J: TRBJ2-7; CDR3: ASSFSGTTYEQY
V: TRBV10-3; J: TRBJ2-2; CDR3: ATQADYTGELF
V: TRBV21-1; J: TRBJ2-4; CDR3: ASIKGRVCNIQY